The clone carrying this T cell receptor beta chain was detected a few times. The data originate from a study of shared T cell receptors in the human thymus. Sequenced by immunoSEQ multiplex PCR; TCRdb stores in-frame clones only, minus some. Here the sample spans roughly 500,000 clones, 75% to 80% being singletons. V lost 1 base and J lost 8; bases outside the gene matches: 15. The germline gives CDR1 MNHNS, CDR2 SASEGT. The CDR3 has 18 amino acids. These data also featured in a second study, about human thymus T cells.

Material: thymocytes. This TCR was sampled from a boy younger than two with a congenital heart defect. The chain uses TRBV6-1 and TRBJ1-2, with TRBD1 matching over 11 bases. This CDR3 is CASSEEGTGGQVAEGYTF. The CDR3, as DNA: TGTGCCAGCAGTGAAGAGGGGACAGGGGGTCAGGTGGCGGAGGGCTACACCTTC.